This entry concerns a single T cell receptor (beta chain). The antigen is undetermined. Sample-barcoded 5' priming and a J-beta primer mix drove a second PCR of about 7 to 12 cycles. TCRdb called the 5' RACE reads again in MiXCR, with one record for every CDR3 protein. The repertoire includes some 800,000 distinct CDR3 sequences, about 42% of them detected once, and about a fifth sits in the top ten. This specimen comes from a study of blood T cells in healthy people across ages. Study conclusions and caveats: It was held that the diversity estimates obtained from one million T cells were underestimates.

The length of the CDR3 is 13 residues. Deletions cut 4 bases from V and 2 bases from J, with 9 bases between. CDR1 is LGHDT and CDR2 is YNNKEL in the germline V gene (reference sequence). The sequence derives from a man aged 55 to 70 in good health. Sample: blood. The rearrangement joins TRBV3-1 to TRBJ2-7; D is undetermined. CDR3: CASSRASPYEQYF. The CDR3 region has the DNA TGTGCCAGCAGCCGGGCCTCTCCCTACGAGCAGTACTTC.